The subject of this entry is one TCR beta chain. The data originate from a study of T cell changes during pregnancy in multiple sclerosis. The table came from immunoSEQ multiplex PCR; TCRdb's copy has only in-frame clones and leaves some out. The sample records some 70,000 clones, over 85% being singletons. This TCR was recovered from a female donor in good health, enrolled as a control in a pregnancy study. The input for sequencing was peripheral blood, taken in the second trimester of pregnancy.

CDR3 coding DNA: TGTGCCAGCAGCCCTCGCGGAGGTTCTGGAAACACCATATATTTT. It yields the protein CASSPRGGSGNTIYF. The V call is TRBV7-2, the J call TRBJ1-3, with unresolved D. The CDR3 has 15 amino acids. Germline V gene data show CDR1 as SGHTA and CDR2 as FQGNSA. Trimming left V 5 bases short and J 1 base short, with 12 bases between.